Listed here is a single T cell receptor (beta chain). Its antigen is as yet unknown. Unmatched junction bases numbered 6, after V lost 6 bases and J lost 2 bases. Germline CDR1 is KGHDR and CDR2 is SFDVKD. The CDR3 spans 15 residues. Preparation of the TCRbeta library involved a method that used unique molecular identifiers. TCRdb re-called the PCR reads through MiXCR, storing one row per CDR3 protein. In the table there are approximately 110,000 distinct CDR3 sequences, 10% of which are singletons. The source of the sample is a study of T-cell reconstitution after alpha-beta-depleted transplantation in children. The study's findings and limits: Recipient T cells and thymic progenitors that survived were the source of the high TCRbeta diversity seen at day 60 in some patients. The authors attributed T-cell counts and diversity one year after transplant mostly to newly produced T cells. As was reported, about two months after transplant, alpha-beta T cells came from several hundred expanded graft clones.

The chain is built from TRBV24-1 and TRBJ2-1; 7 bases align to TRBD2. The clonotype originates from a boy between 2 and 10 years old with acute lymphoblastic leukemia, due to receive a stem cell transplant. The starting material was PBMCs, obtained before TCRalphabeta/CD19-depleted stem cell transplant. The CDR3 DNA sequence: TGTGCCACCAGTCCAGCGGGACCTACCTACAATGAGCAGTTCTTC. Encoded protein: CATSPAGPTYNEQFF.